These T cell receptor beta chains were read from a single sample in a study of regulatory T cells in long-lasting Graves disease. TCRdb called the multiplex PCR reads again in MiXCR, with one record for every CDR3 protein. Here the sample spans 600,000 to 850,000 distinct CDR3 sequences, 25% to 35% being singletons. Sequencing used peripheral blood mononuclear cells (PBMCs), obtained when the disease was refractory, from a patient treated with antithyroid drugs. These TCRs come from a female donor with Graves disease. CDR3s include the opening cysteine and the closing phenylalanine or tryptophan. Each record gives: J gene, D gene, clone size, CDR3 length, V gene, CDR3 DNA, CDR3 protein. The D gene is left open where the match is weak. Size values are once, few and many counts, or a class for expanded clones, and some rows have none.

TRBJ1-1,NA,NA,14,TRBV5-4,TGTGCCAGCAGCTTGATGCAGCAGAACACTGAAGCTTTCTTT,CASSLMQQNTEAFF
TRBJ1-2,NA,NA,11,TRBV20-1,TGCAGTGCTACAGAACTCTATGGCTACACCTTC,CSATELYGYTF
TRBJ1-1,NA,NA,18,TRBV2,TGTGCCAGCAGTGAAGCGTCGCGGAGGGCCCGAGGTTGGACTGAAGCTTTCTTT,CASSEASRRARGWTEAFF
TRBJ2-5,NA,many,11,TRBV28,TGTGCCAGCAGCCAAAGCACCACCCAGTACTTC,CASSQSTTQYF
TRBJ2-7,TRBD1,NA,15,TRBV5-6,TGTGCCAGCAGCTTGGGGGGACAGGGCCTGGACGAGCAGTACTTC,CASSLGGQGLDEQYF
TRBJ1-2,NA,NA,14,TRBV27,TGTGCCAGCAGTCCCGGACACATTGCCTATGGCTACACCTTC,CASSPGHIAYGYTF
TRBJ1-2,TRBD1,many,17,TRBV28,TGTGCCAGCACGTCCACCGGGACAGGGGGCCTAAGGGACTCCTACACCTTC,CASTSTGTGGLRDSYTF
TRBJ1-1,TRBD1,NA,13,TRBV5-5,TGTGCCAGCAGCTTGGGGGACAGAGCTGAAGCTTTCTTT,CASSLGDRAEAFF
TRBJ1-1,NA,NA,16,TRBV11-1,TGTGCCAGCAGCTCCGGGCAAGCGGGACAGAACACTGAAGCTTTCTTT,CASSSGQAGQNTEAFF
TRBJ2-1,NA,NA,12,TRBV25-1,TGTGCCAGCAGTTACAGATTGAATGAGCAGTTCTTC,CASSYRLNEQFF
TRBJ2-5,NA,NA,15,TRBV6-1,TGTGCCAGCAGCGAAGTCGCAGGAAAATCTGAGACCCAGTACTTC,CASSEVAGKSETQYF
TRBJ1-6,NA,NA,16,TRBV6-1,TGTGCCAGCAGTCGGCGGGTCGGCTCCTATAATTCACCCCTCCACTTT,CASSRRVGSYNSPLHF
TRBJ2-7,NA,NA,14,TRBV6-1,TGTGCCAGCAGCGGACTGGCGGGGCGCTACGAGCAGTACTTC,CASSGLAGRYEQYF
TRBJ2-1,TRBD1,few,14,TRBV6-1,TGTGCCAGCAGTGGGGGACAGCGGTGGAATGAGCAGTTCTTC,CASSGGQRWNEQFF
TRBJ1-5,NA,NA,14,TRBV27,TGTGCCAGCAGCCCCATAGGCCCCAATCAGCCCCAGCATTTT,CASSPIGPNQPQHF
TRBJ2-7,NA,many,14,TRBV28,TGTGCCAGCAGTTTATCAGGGATAGGCTACGAGCAGTACTTC,CASSLSGIGYEQYF
TRBJ2-6,NA,many,15,TRBV2,TGTGCCAGCAAATCGGGGGCGAGCGGGGCCAACGTCCTGACTTTC,CASKSGASGANVLTF
TRBJ1-1,NA,few,15,TRBV7-3,TGTGCCAGCAGCGCCGGGACTTATTTGAACACTGAAGCTTTCTTT,CASSAGTYLNTEAFF
TRBJ1-2,NA,few,19,TRBV12-3/TRBV12-4,TGTGCCAGCAGTTTAGCGCTTGGGGGGGCCCCAACCCTTAACTATGGCTACACCTTC,CASSLALGGAPTLNYGYTF
TRBJ1-1,NA,few,14,TRBV19,TGTGCCAGCGCACTAACGACAGTGAACACTGAAGCTTTCTTT,CASALTTVNTEAFF
TRBJ1-5,NA,few,13,TRBV3-1,TGTGCCAGCAGCCCTAACGACAATCAGCCCCAGCATTTT,CASSPNDNQPQHF
TRBJ1-5,TRBD1,few,15,TRBV6-1,TGTGCCAGCAGCGCAGGGGGCCTTAGCAATCAGCCCCAGCATTTT,CASSAGGLSNQPQHF
TRBJ1-3,NA,few,11,TRBV28,TGTGCCAGCACCCCCGGAGGCACCATATATTTT,CASTPGGTIYF
TRBJ2-5,TRBD2,many,18,TRBV11-2,TGTGCCAGCAGCTTAGGGGGACTAGCGGGGAGGACAACAGAGACCCAGTACTTC,CASSLGGLAGRTTETQYF
TRBJ1-2,TRBD1,NA,13,TRBV10-3,TGTGCCAAAAGTGGGACAGCGAATTATGGCTACACCTTC,CAKSGTANYGYTF
TRBJ2-5,NA,NA,16,TRBV3-1,TGTGCCAGCAGCCGGGGGTTCCAGGACAGCCTGAGGGCCCAGTACTTC,CASSRGFQDSLRAQYF
TRBJ1-2,NA,many,11,TRBV30,TGTGCCTGGAGTGTAGGTGGTGGCTACACCTTC,CAWSVGGGYTF
TRBJ1-4,NA,few,15,TRBV5-1,TGCGCCAGCAGAGCTGGACGGAACCCTGGTGAAAAACTGTTTTTT,CASRAGRNPGEKLFF
TRBJ2-5,NA,NA,14,TRBV7-6,TGTGCCAGCAGCTCCCCAACGCGGGATGAGACCCAGTACTTC,CASSSPTRDETQYF
TRBJ2-5,TRBD2,NA,17,TRBV7-9,TGTGCCAGCAGCCCTAGTGGCGGACCAGCGGGAAAAGAGACCCAGTACTTC,CASSPSGGPAGKETQYF
TRBJ1-1,NA,NA,13,TRBV12-3/TRBV12-4,TGTGCCAGCAGTTGGGCTGCGGACACTGAAGCTTTCTTT,CASSWAADTEAFF
TRBJ2-7,NA,few,14,TRBV30,TGTGCCTGGAGTGAGGGGGGTGAAATCTACGAGCAGTACTTC,CAWSEGGEIYEQYF
TRBJ1-1,TRBD1,NA,16,TRBV5-1,TGCGCCAGCAGCGAGATGACAGGGAGCCGGAACACTGAAGCTTTCTTT,CASSEMTGSRNTEAFF
TRBJ1-1,NA,many,12,TRBV12-3/TRBV12-4,TGTGCCAGCAGTTTTCAGGTCACTGAAGCTTTCTTT,CASSFQVTEAFF
TRBJ1-2,TRBD1,many,12,TRBV12-3/TRBV12-4,TGTGCCAGCCGGGGGACAGGCTATGGCTACACCTTC,CASRGTGYGYTF
TRBJ1-4,NA,NA,14,TRBV2,TGTGCCAGCAGAGAGCTGGCCACTAATGAAAAACTGTTTTTT,CASRELATNEKLFF
TRBJ1-1,TRBD1,NA,16,TRBV7-9,TGTGCCAGCAGCTTAAGGTCAGGGGGCGCGTACACTGAAGCTTTCTTT,CASSLRSGGAYTEAFF
TRBJ1-2,NA,many,18,TRBV28,TGTGCCAGCAGTCCTCGCCAAACGCGGGGGTCCACTAACTATGGCTACACCTTC,CASSPRQTRGSTNYGYTF
TRBJ2-3,NA,few,13,TRBV24-1,TGTGCCACCAGTGATCAACAGGGTCTTACGCAGTATTTT,CATSDQQGLTQYF
TRBJ2-1,TRBD2,NA,16,TRBV5-1,TGCGCCAGCAGCACAGCCACTAGCGGGAGGTCCGATGAGCAGTTCTTC,CASSTATSGRSDEQFF
TRBJ1-4,NA,few,18,TRBV5-6,TGTGCCAGCAGCACCCCCCTTGCCCGGGACTCAACTAATGAAAAACTGTTTTTT,CASSTPLARDSTNEKLFF
TRBJ2-5,TRBD2,few,13,TRBV20-1,TGCAGTGCTTCTAGCGGGAGGCAAGAGACCCAGTACTTC,CSASSGRQETQYF
TRBJ1-2,NA,few,13,TRBV9,TGTGCCAGCAGTGGCTCAAACAACTATGGCTACACCTTC,CASSGSNNYGYTF
TRBJ1-5,NA,many,16,TRBV2,TGTGCCAGCAGACCCGGTAGTGCAGGACCCAATCAGCCCCAGCATTTT,CASRPGSAGPNQPQHF
TRBJ2-7,TRBD1,NA,16,TRBV3-1,TGTGCCAGCAGCCAAGGGACAGGCCCTGCCACCTACGAGCAGTACTTC,CASSQGTGPATYEQYF
TRBJ1-6,NA,NA,15,TRBV20-1,TGCAGTGCCCCGGGAGGAATTGCCCGAGATTCACCCCTCCACTTT,CSAPGGIARDSPLHF
TRBJ2-2,NA,many,15,TRBV2,TGTGCCAGCAGCCAAATCACTAGTCTCACCGGGGAGCTGTTTTTT,CASSQITSLTGELFF
TRBJ1-4,NA,many,15,TRBV18,TGTGCCAGCTCACCACCCGGATCAACTAATGAAAAACTGTTTTTT,CASSPPGSTNEKLFF
TRBJ1-1,NA,many,13,TRBV18,TGTGCCAGCAGCCCACAGGGGAACACTGAAGCTTTCTTT,CASSPQGNTEAFF
TRBJ2-4,NA,many,17,TRBV12-3/TRBV12-4,TGTGCCAGCAGTTCCCCCGGCGGGGCACTAGCCAAAAACATTCAGTACTTC,CASSSPGGALAKNIQYF
TRBJ2-3,TRBD2,NA,18,TRBV2,TGTGCCAGCAGTGATCCCTGGGGAGGGAACTGGGACACAGATACGCAGTATTTT,CASSDPWGGNWDTDTQYF
TRBJ2-2,NA,once,13,TRBV18,TGTGCCAGCTCACCTAGGGAGACCGGGGAGCTGTTTTTT,CASSPRETGELFF
TRBJ1-2,NA,NA,17,TRBV6-1,TGTGCCAGCCGAAAAAGGGCTATTCCATCCTTGAGCTATGGCTACACCTTC,CASRKRAIPSLSYGYTF
TRBJ1-2,NA,once,14,TRBV5-4,TGTGCCAGCAGCCAAGATTGGGGCTCTGGGGGCTACACCTTC,CASSQDWGSGGYTF
TRBJ1-6,NA,few,15,TRBV18,TGTGCCAGCTCACCGGTCGAGGCGTATAATTCACCCCTCCACTTT,CASSPVEAYNSPLHF
TRBJ2-2,TRBD2,NA,18,TRBV7-9,TGTGCCAGCAGCGGGCCGATCGGGACTAGCGGGGACACCGGGGAGCTGTTTTTT,CASSGPIGTSGDTGELFF
TRBJ1-2,TRBD1,many,11,TRBV2,TGTGCCAGGGGCAGGGGGAATGGCTACACCTTC,CARGRGNGYTF
TRBJ1-1,NA,few,11,TRBV3-1,TGTGCCAGCAGCCAGGGGGGATGGGCTTTCTTT,CASSQGGWAFF
TRBJ2-1,NA,NA,15,TRBV11-3,TGTGCCAGCAGCTTAGGCGGATTAGGGGTCAATGAGCAGTTCTTC,CASSLGGLGVNEQFF